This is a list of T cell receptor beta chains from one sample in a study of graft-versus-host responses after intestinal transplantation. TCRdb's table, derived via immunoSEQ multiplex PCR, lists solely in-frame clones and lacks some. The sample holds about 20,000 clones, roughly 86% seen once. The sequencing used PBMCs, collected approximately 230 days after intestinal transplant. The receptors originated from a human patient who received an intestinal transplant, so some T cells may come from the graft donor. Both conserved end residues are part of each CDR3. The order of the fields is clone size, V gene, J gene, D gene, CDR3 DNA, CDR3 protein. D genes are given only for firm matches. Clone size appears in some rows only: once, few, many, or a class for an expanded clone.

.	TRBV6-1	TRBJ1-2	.	TGTGCCAGCAGTGAAGTGGGGAGGGCAGGCTACACCTTC	CASSEVGRAGYTF
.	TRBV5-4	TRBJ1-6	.	TGTGCCAGCATCCGGGGTTATAATTCACCCCTCCACTTT	CASIRGYNSPLHF
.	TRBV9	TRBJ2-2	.	TGTGCCAGCAGCGTAGTCGGAGCGAACACCGGGGAGCTGTTTTTT	CASSVVGANTGELFF
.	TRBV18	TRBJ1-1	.	TGTGCCAGCTCGCAGGGACAGAACACTGAAGCTTTCTTT	CASSQGQNTEAFF
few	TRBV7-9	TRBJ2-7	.	TGTGCCAGCAGCTTTAACAACGTTGGCGAGCAGTACTTC	CASSFNNVGEQYF
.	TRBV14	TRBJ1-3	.	TGTGCCAGCAGCCAAGTGGCCCCTTCCTCTGGAAACACCATATATTTT	CASSQVAPSSGNTIYF
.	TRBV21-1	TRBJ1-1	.	TGTGCCAGCAGCAAAGAAGCGGCGGGGGGGGAACGGAGGTCCTTT	CASSKEAAGGERRSF
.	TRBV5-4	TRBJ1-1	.	TGTGCCAGCAGCCCGGGACAGAACACTGAAGCTTTCTTT	CASSPGQNTEAFF
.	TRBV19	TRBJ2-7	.	TGTGCCAGTAATCCCGAGGATCTAACCGAGCAGTACTTC	CASNPEDLTEQYF
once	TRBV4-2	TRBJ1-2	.	TGTGCCAGCAGCCAAGATCGGTTGTCGAACTATGGCTACACCTTC	CASSQDRLSNYGYTF
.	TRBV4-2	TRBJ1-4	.	TGTGCCAGCAGCCAAGGAAGGGGAAAGGGCTTTAATGAAAAACTGTTTTTT	CASSQGRGKGFNEKLFF
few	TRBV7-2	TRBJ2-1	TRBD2	TGTGCCAGCACGCAGCGGGGGGGCCGTTTCAATGAGCAGTTCTTC	CASTQRGGRFNEQFF
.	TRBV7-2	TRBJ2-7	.	TGTGCCAGCAGCCCACGACATCAAAAGGGACCCTACGAGCAGTACTTC	CASSPRHQKGPYEQYF
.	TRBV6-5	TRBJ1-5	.	TGTGCCAGCAGTGTACGGAGGGGAATCGAGCCCCAGCATTTT	CASSVRRGIEPQHF
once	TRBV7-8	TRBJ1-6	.	TGTGCCAGCAGCTGGAGCTCCTATAATTCACCCCTCCACTTT	CASSWSSYNSPLHF
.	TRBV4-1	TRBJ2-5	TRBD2	TGCGCCAGCAGCCAAGGGACTAGCGGGACCGGGACCCAGTACTTC	CASSQGTSGTGTQYF